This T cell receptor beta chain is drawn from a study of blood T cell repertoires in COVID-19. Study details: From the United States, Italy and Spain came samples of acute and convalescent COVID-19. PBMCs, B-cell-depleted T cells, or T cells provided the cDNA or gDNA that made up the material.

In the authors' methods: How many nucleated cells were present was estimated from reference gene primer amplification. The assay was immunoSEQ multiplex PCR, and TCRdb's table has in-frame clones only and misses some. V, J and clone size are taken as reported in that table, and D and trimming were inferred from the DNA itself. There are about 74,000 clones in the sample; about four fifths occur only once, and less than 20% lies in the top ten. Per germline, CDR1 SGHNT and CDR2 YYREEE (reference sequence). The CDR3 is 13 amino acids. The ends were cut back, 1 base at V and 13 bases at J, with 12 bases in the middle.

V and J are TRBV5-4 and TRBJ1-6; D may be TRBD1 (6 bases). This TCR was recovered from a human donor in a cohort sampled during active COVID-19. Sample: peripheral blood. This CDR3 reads CASSLNRESPLHF. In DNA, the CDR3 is TGTGCCAGCAGCTTGAACAGGGAATCTCCCCTCCACTTT.